The clone carrying this TCR beta chain was detected only a few times. The target antigen is unknown. Other DNA sequences in the same sample also yield this CDR3. The sample belongs to a study of shared clonotypes between healthy human individuals. Study as a whole: Each donor had three CD4 naive, three CD4 memory, two CD8 naive and one CD8 memory plate.

V lost 1 base and J 3 bases, leaving 6 bases between the germline ends. The CDR3 has 14 amino acids. Germline assignment: CDR1 MNHEY and CDR2 SMNVEV (reference sequence). CD8 cells regarded as naive lacked CD45RO, were positively chosen for CCR7, and omitted terminally differentiated effector memory CD45RA+ cells. Genomic DNA of each subset was evenly split across several immunoSEQ plates. The table came from immunoSEQ multiplex PCR; TCRdb's copy has only in-frame clones and leaves some out. The sample comprises 760,000 or so clones, 95% to 97% of which are singletons, and less than 0.25% rests with the top ten. General observations from the study: Tissues were not sampled, only blood, and their repertoires likely differ.

The receptor was derived from a man younger than 40 in good health. This sequence joins TRBV27 and TRBJ1-4, with D unresolved. Sequenced sample: naive CD8+ T cells sorted from blood. The DNA for the CDR3 is TGTGCCAGCAGTTTATTAGGCGCTAATGAAAAACTGTTTTTT. The encoded protein is CASSLLGANEKLFF.